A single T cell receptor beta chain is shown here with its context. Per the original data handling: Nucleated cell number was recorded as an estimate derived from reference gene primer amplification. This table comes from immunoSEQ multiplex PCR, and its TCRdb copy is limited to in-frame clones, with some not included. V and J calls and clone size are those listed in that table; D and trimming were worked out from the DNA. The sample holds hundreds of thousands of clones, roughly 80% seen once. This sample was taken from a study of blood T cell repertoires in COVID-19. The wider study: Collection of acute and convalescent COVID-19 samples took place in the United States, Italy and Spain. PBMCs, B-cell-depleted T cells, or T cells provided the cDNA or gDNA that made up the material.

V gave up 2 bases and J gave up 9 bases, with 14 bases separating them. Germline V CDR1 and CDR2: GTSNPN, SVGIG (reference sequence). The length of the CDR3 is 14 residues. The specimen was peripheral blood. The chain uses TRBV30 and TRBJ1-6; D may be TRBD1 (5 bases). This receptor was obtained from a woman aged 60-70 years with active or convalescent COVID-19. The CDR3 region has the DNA TGTGCCTGGAGTCACAGGTCGCTGGGTTCACCCCTCCACTTT. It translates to CAWSHRSLGSPLHF.